This T cell receptor beta chain came from a study of blood T cell repertoires in COVID-19. As for the study in general: Researchers got acute and convalescent COVID-19 samples from the United States, Italy and Spain. Sources were T cells, B-cell-depleted T cells, or PBMCs; the material itself was cDNA or gDNA.

Produced via immunoSEQ multiplex PCR; TCRdb's table is partial and in-frame only. The table records approximately 100,000 clones, 86% of them present only once. From germline, CDR1 is MGHRA and CDR2 YSYEKL. The CDR3 length is 19 residues. The V gene end was trimmed by 4 bases and the J gene end by 1 base; junction bases not matched to a gene: 9. The specimen was PBMCs or T cells enriched from blood (not recorded which). The chain is built from TRBV4-1 and TRBJ2-6, with 11 bases identical to TRBD1. The receptor's source is a woman in her fifties or sixties who had recovered from COVID-19. The CDR3 DNA is TGCGCCAGCAGCCCCACAGGACAGGGGGCGACATCTGGGGCCAACGTCCTGACTTTC. Amino acid sequence: CASSPTGQGATSGANVLTF.